This is a list of T cell receptor beta chains from one sample in a study of blood T cell repertoires in COVID-19. Clones were read by immunoSEQ multiplex PCR, and TCRdb kept only the in-frame ones, dropping some. In the table there are 150,000 or so clones, approximately 84% of which are singletons. The source material was peripheral blood. The receptors come from a middle-aged man who had recovered from COVID-19. CDR3s include the opening cysteine and the closing phenylalanine or tryptophan. A D gene is named only where the DNA matches it firmly. Some rows have no size entry. The others give once, few or many, or a class for an expanded clone.

d_call clone_size j_call cdr3_length v_call cdr3_nt cdr3_aa
- - TRBJ2-7 12 TRBV6-5 TGTGCCAGCAGTTCACAGGGTTACGAGCAGTACTTC CASSSQGYEQYF
- - TRBJ1-6 13 TRBV19 TGTGCCAGTAGTCCGGAGACAGGCCGTCCCCTCCACTTT CASSPETGRPLHF
TRBD1 - TRBJ1-5 15 TRBV28 TGTGCCAGCAGTGAAGAGGACAGGTCTACTCAGCCCCAGCATTTT CASSEEDRSTQPQHF
- - TRBJ1-3 16 TRBV11-2 TGTGCCAGCAGCTCGACAAGACAGATTTCTGGAAACACCATATATTTT CASSSTRQISGNTIYF
- few TRBJ2-3 14 TRBV6-2/TRBV6-3 TGTGCCAGCAGTCGTCGGGTGAGCACAGATACGCAGTATTTT CASSRRVSTDTQYF
- - TRBJ2-2 13 TRBV10-3 TGTGCCATCACCGACACAGGGACCGGGGAGCTGTTTTTT CAITDTGTGELFF
- - TRBJ2-1 14 TRBV2 TGTGCCAGCAGCAGGATAGCGACCATGAATGAGCAGTTCTTC CASSRIATMNEQFF
- - TRBJ2-3 14 TRBV29-1 TGCAGCGTTGAATCGACACCCAGCACAGATACGCAGTATTTT CSVESTPSTDTQYF
TRBD2 - TRBJ2-7 14 TRBV18 TGTGCCAGCTCACCGATCAGCGGGAGGTCCGAGCAGTACTTC CASSPISGRSEQYF
- - TRBJ2-7 14 TRBV27 TGTGCCAGCAGTGGCCACAGGAGCCTTTACGAGCAGTACTTC CASSGHRSLYEQYF
- - TRBJ1-5 17 TRBV11-2 TGTGCCAGCAGCTTAGGAACATCAGGGTACGGCAATCAGCCCCAGCATTTT CASSLGTSGYGNQPQHF
TRBD1 - TRBJ2-7 13 TRBV6-5 TGTGCCAGCAGTCGGGACAGTAACTACGAGCAGTACTTC CASSRDSNYEQYF
- - TRBJ1-4 15 TRBV24-1 TGTGCCACCAGGCGATCCGGGACTCTGGGGGAAAAACTGTTTTTT CATRRSGTLGEKLFF
- - TRBJ1-2 12 TRBV10-3 TGTGCCATCAGTCAAGGGGCCTATGGCTACACCTTC CAISQGAYGYTF
- - TRBJ2-7 13 TRBV9 TGTGCCAGCGCGAGAGGGATGGAGTACGAGCAGTACTTC CASARGMEYEQYF
TRBD1 - TRBJ2-5 13 TRBV12-5 TGTGCTAGTGGGGGACAGGGAAAGGAGACCCAGTACTTC CASGGQGKETQYF
- - TRBJ2-7 14 TRBV7-2 TGTGCCAGCAGCTTAGCGCGAATCTCCTACGAGCAGTACTTC CASSLARISYEQYF
- - TRBJ2-1 18 TRBV3-1/TRBV3-2 TGTGCCAGCAGCCAACGAATAACGGGTCGAAACCCCGAGAATGAGCAGTTCTTC CASSQRITGRNPENEQFF
- - TRBJ1-4 15 TRBV5-1 TGCGCCAGCAGCCACGGAAGCGTAGGAGACGAAAAACTGTTTTTT CASSHGSVGDEKLFF
TRBD2 - TRBJ2-3 15 TRBV2 TGTGCCATCGGGGGGGCGGCTTCTAGCACAGATACGCAGTATTTT CAIGGAASSTDTQYF
TRBD1 - TRBJ1-1 16 TRBV9 TGTGCCAGCAGCGTAGGTAAGGGGGCGGGGAACACTGAAGCTTTCTTT CASSVGKGAGNTEAFF
TRBD1 - TRBJ2-5 14 TRBV4-1 TGCGCCAGCAGCCAAGGCGGCAGGGGGGAGACCCAGTACTTC CASSQGGRGETQYF
- - TRBJ1-1 13 TRBV12-3/TRBV12-4 TGTGCCAGCAGTCCGCCGGGGAGCACTGAAGCTTTCTTT CASSPPGSTEAFF
- - TRBJ1-1 14 TRBV4-3 TGCGCCAGCAGCCAAGAACCGGGGAGGACTGAAGCTTTCTTT CASSQEPGRTEAFF
TRBD1 - TRBJ1-4 15 TRBV27 TGTGCCAGCAGGTTGAGACAGGGCCGGGGAGAAAAACTGTTTTTT CASRLRQGRGEKLFF
- - TRBJ1-6 13 TRBV12-5 TGTGCTAGTGGTTTGGGAGGGCGCTCACCCCTCCACTTT CASGLGGRSPLHF
TRBD1 once TRBJ2-7 13 TRBV19 TGTGCCAGTAGTTCATGGGACAGGGACGAGCAGTACTTC CASSSWDRDEQYF
TRBD1 - TRBJ2-3 17 TRBV3-1/TRBV3-2 TGTGCCAGCAGCCAAAATTTCGGGGGACAGGGTACAGATACGCAGTATTTT CASSQNFGGQGTDTQYF
- - TRBJ2-5 18 TRBV4-3 TGCGCCAGCAGCCAAGATAGGGAGGCTAGTTATTTGATGGAGACCCAGTACTTC CASSQDREASYLMETQYF
- once TRBJ1-4 14 TRBV5-5 TGTGCCAGCAGCTGGACAGCAACTAATGAAAAACTGTTTTTT CASSWTATNEKLFF
- few TRBJ1-3 11 TRBV4-2 TGTGCCAGCAGTCCAGGAAACACCATATATTTT CASSPGNTIYF
- - TRBJ1-1 14 TRBV10-3 TGTGCCATCACAACTGGGGGCCGAGACACTGAAGCTTTCTTT CAITTGGRDTEAFF
- - TRBJ2-5 16 TRBV5-4 TGTGCCAGCAGCTTGGGACTTCGGACACCGGAAGAGACCCAGTACTTC CASSLGLRTPEETQYF
TRBD2 - TRBJ2-5 16 TRBV4-2 TGTGCCAGCAGCCCTACGGGACTATTTGACCAAGAGACCCAGTACTTC CASSPTGLFDQETQYF
TRBD2 - TRBJ2-3 20 TRBV3-1/TRBV3-2 TGTGCCAGCAGCCATCGCCTAGCGGGAGGGCGGTATACTAGCACAGATACGCAGTATTTT CASSHRLAGGRYTSTDTQYF
- - TRBJ2-5 14 TRBV6-1 TGTGCCAGCAGTGACGTTATAACAAGTGAGACCCAGTACTTC CASSDVITSETQYF
- - TRBJ1-2 13 TRBV7-9 TGTGCCAGCAGCCTTCTCGGGGTAGAGGGCTACACCTTC CASSLLGVEGYTF
- - TRBJ1-2 15 TRBV9 TGTGCCAGCAGCGTAGATAGACACCCTAACTATGGCTACACCTTC CASSVDRHPNYGYTF
- - TRBJ1-1 17 TRBV4-1 TGCGCCAGCAGCCAAGGGCCGTCGCGCCAAGGGGGCACTGAAGCTTTCTTT CASSQGPSRQGGTEAFF
- once TRBJ2-7 16 TRBV4-2 TGTGCCAGCAGCCAAGTCGGGATAGGGGGCTCCTACGAGCAGTACTTC CASSQVGIGGSYEQYF
- - TRBJ2-1 13 TRBV30 TGTGCCTGGAGTGATTTAGCGGACAATGAGCAGTTCTTC CAWSDLADNEQFF
- - TRBJ2-7 12 TRBV27 TGTGCCAGCAGTTCCCACGCGGGGGAGCAGTACTTC CASSSHAGEQYF
- - TRBJ2-1 12 TRBV28 TGTGCCAGCAGTCCCATAGCGGAGCGTCGGTTCTTC CASSPIAERRFF
TRBD1 many TRBJ2-5 15 TRBV4-3 TGCGCCAGCGCGGAGGGGACAGGGGGCCGTGAGACCCAGTACTTC CASAEGTGGRETQYF
- - TRBJ2-2 17 TRBV27 TGTGCCAGCAGTCCTCTGGCCGGGGACACGAGGACCGGGGAGCTGTTTTTT CASSPLAGDTRTGELFF